The following is a T cell receptor (beta chain) sequence with its context. Its antigen is not known. This sample is drawn from a study of monozygotic twins with inflammatory bowel disease. Study-wide results and limits: The inverse Simpson measure of TCRbeta diversity was lower in IBD patients than in healthy co-twins.

TCRdb re-called the 5' RACE reads and gives one entry per CDR3 protein, without DNA. Found here are approximately 330,000 distinct CDR3 sequences; the top ten clones hold around 2%. The TCR originated in a human donor with ulcerative colitis or Crohn's disease, or a healthy co-twin of an affected twin (not recorded which). Sequenced material: blood.

The CDR3 loop reads CATSDPRAAEGLSSYNEQFF. The chain employs TRBV24-1 and TRBJ2-1; no DNA is available, so the TRBD2 call from TCRdb remains unchecked. The CDR3 extends over 20 amino acids. Germline values: CDR1 KGHDR, CDR2 SFDVKD.